A single sample gave rise to the 3 T cell receptor beta chains below, sequenced in a study of cytomegalovirus exposure and HLA in healthy donors listed by TCRdb under 2017. Receptor libraries were prepared by the immunoSEQ multiplex PCR assay. For the multiplex PCR, a mixture combining 60 forward primers for TCR Vbeta segments and 13 reverse primers for TCR Jbeta segments was used. Entries here come from immuneACCESS through TCRdb and include only in-frame sequences with V and J called. Some clones fail to appear in such tables; in the studies checked, an unresolved V gene covers under half of the shortfall, and the cause of the remainder is unknown. The sample contains approximately 290,000 clones, about 80% of them found a single time. The top ten constitute more than 0.3% of the sample. The sample taken for sequencing was PBMCs. Receptors originate from a girl aged 2 to 9 in good health and CMV-seronegative.

This chain uses TRBV9 with TRBJ2-7; D perhaps matches TRBD2 (6 bases). V lost 4 bases and J 3 bases, leaving 17 bases between the germline ends. The CDR3 spans 15 residues. Germline loops: CDR1 SGDLS, CDR2 YYNGEE. CDR3 DNA: TGTGCCAGCAGCCTCCAACCCGGGACTCTCTACGAGCAGTACTTC. Translation: CASSLQPGTLYEQYF.

The rearrangement links TRBV19 to TRBJ1-5; 10 bases map to TRBD1. The V gene's germline CDR1 is LNHDA and CDR2 SQIVND (reference sequence). The CDR3 contains 14 residues. V lost 5 bases and J lost 7; bases outside the gene matches: 5. CDR3 sequence reads: CASSSDRGYQPQHF. CDR3 coding DNA: TGTGCCAGTAGTTCGGACAGGGGGTACCAGCCCCAGCATTTT.

The J gene is TRBJ2-1, the V gene TRBV27, with a weak D call TRBD2 (6 bases). Per the germline V gene, CDR1 is MNHEY and CDR2 is SMNVEV (reference sequence). Trimming left V 0 bases short and J 1 base short, with 13 bases between. The CDR3 spans 17 residues. The CDR3 DNA follows: TGTGCCAGCAGTTTATCCCCCCTAGCGTCGTCCTACAATGAGCAGTTCTTC. This sequence encodes CASSLSPLASSYNEQFF.